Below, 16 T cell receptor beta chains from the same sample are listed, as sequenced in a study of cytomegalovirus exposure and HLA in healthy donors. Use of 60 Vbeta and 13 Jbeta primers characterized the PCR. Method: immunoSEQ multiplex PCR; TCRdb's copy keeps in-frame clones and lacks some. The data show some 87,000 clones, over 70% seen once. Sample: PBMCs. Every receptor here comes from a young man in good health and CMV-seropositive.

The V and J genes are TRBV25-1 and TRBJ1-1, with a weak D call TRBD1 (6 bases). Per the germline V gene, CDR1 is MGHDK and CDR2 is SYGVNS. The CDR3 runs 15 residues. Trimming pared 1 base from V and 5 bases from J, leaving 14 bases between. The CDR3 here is CASSESGGGGTEAFF. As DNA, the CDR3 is TGTGCCAGCAGTGAATCGGGGGGCGGTGGGACTGAAGCTTTCTTT.

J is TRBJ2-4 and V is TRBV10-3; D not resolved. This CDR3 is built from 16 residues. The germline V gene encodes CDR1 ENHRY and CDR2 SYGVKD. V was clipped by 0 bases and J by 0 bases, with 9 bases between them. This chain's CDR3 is CAISESSGLAKNIQYF. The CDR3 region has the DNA TGTGCCATCAGTGAGTCGAGTGGGCTAGCCAAAAACATTCAGTACTTC.

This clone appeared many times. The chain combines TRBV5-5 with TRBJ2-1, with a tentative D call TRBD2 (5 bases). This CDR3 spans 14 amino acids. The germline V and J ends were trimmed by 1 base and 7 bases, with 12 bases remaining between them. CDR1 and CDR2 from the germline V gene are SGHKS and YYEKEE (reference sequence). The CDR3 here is CASSLYTGYNEQFF. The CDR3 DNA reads TGTGCCAGCAGCTTGTATACGGGATATAATGAGCAGTTCTTC.

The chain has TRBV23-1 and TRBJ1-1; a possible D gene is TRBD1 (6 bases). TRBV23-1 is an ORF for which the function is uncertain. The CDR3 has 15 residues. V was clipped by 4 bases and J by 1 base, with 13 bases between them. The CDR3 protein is CASSPLWDTNTEAFF. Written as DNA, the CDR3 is TGCGCCAGCAGTCCCTTATGGGACACGAACACTGAAGCTTTCTTT.

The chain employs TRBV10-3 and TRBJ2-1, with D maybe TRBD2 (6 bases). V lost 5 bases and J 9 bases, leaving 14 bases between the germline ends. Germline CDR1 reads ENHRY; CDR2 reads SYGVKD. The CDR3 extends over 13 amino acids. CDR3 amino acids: CAISQDYSGEQFF. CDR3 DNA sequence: TGTGCCATCAGTCAGGACTACTCCGGTGAGCAGTTCTTC.

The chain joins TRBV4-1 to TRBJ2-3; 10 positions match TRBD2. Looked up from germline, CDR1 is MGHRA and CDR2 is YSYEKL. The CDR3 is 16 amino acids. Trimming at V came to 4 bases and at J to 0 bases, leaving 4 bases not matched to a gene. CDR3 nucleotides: TGCGCCAGCAGCCTTCGGACTAGCGGAAGCACAGATACGCAGTATTTT. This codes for CASSLRTSGSTDTQYF.

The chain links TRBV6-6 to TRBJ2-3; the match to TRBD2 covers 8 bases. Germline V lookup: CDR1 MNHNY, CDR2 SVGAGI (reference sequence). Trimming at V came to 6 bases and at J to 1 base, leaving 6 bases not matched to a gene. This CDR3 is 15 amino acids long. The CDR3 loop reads CASSLAGIGTDTQYF. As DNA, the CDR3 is TGTGCCAGCAGCCTAGCGGGTATTGGCACAGATACGCAGTATTTT.

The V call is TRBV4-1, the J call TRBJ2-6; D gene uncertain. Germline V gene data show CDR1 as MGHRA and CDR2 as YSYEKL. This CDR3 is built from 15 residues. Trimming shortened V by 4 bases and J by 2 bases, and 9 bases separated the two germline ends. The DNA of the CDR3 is TGCGCCAGCAGCCCCCACAGACCTGGGGCCAACGTCCTGACTTTC. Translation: CASSPHRPGANVLTF.

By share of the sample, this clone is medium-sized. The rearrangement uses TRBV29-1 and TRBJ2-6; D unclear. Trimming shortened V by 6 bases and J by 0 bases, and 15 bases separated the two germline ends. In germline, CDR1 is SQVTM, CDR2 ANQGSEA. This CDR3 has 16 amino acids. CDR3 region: CSVSIDIHSGANVLTF. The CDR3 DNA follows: TGCAGCGTCAGCATAGACATCCACTCTGGGGCCAACGTCCTGACTTTC. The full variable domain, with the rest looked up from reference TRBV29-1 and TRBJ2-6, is SAVISQKPSRDICQRGTSLTIQCQVDSQVTMMFWYRQQPGQSLTLIATANQGSEATYESGFVIDKFPISRPNLTFSTLTVSNMSPEDSSIYLCSVSIDIHSGANVLTFGAGSRLTVL.

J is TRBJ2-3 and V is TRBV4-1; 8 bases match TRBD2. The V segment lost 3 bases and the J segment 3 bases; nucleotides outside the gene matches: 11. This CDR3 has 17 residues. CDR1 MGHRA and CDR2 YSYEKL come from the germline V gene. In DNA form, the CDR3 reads TGCGCCAGCAGCCAGACACCGGGACTAGGACTTACAGATACGCAGTATTTT. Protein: CASSQTPGLGLTDTQYF.

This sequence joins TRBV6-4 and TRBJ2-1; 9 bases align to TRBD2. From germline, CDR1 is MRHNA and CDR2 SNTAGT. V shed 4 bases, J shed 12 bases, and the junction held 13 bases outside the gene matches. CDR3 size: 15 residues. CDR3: CASSALAGFIGVQFF. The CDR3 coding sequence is TGTGCCAGCAGTGCCCTAGCGGGATTCATCGGGGTGCAGTTCTTC.

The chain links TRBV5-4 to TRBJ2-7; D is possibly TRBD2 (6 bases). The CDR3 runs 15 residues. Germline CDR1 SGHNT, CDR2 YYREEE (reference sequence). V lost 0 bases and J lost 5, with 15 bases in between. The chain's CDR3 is CASSLDRASVNEQYF. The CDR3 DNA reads TGTGCCAGCAGCTTGGATCGGGCTAGCGTCAACGAGCAGTACTTC.

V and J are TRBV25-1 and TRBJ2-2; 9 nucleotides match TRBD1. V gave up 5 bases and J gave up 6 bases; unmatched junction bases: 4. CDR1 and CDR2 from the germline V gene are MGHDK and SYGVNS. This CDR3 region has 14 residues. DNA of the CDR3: TGTGCCAGCAGTCTCGGGACAGGGCCCGGGGAGCTGTTTTTT. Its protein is CASSLGTGPGELFF.

CDR3 amino acids: CASSLSELHEQYF. The CDR3, as DNA: TGTGCCAGCAGTTTATCAGAACTCCACGAGCAGTACTTC. The chain links TRBV27 to TRBJ2-7, with D unclear. The CDR3 length is 13 residues. Germline V CDR1 and CDR2: MNHEY, SMNVEV (reference sequence). V lost 0 bases and J lost 5, with 8 bases in between.

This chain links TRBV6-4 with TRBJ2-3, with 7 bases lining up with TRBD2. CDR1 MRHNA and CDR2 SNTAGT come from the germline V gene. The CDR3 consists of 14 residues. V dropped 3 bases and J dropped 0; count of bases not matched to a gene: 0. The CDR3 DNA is TGTGCCAGCAGTGAGCGGGGGAGCACAGATACGCAGTATTTT. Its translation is CASSERGSTDTQYF.

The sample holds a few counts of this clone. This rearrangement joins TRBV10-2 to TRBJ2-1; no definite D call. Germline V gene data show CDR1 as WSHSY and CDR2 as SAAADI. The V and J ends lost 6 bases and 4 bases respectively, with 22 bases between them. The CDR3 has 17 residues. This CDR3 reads CASSPAYGYGTYNEQFF. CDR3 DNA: TGCGCCAGCAGCCCCGCTTACGGGTACGGCACATACAATGAGCAGTTCTTC.